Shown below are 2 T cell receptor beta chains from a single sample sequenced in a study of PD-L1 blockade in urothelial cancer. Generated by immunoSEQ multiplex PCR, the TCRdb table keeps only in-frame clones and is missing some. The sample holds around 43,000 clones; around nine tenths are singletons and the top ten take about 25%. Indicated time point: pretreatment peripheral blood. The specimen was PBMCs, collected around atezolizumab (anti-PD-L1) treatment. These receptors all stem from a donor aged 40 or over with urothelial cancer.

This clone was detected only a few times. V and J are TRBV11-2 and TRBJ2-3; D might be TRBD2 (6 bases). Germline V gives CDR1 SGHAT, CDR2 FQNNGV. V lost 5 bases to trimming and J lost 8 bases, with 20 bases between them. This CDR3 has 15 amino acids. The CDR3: CASSHALAVSVTQYF. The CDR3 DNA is TGTGCCAGCAGCCACGCACTAGCCGTATCGGTTACGCAGTATTTT.

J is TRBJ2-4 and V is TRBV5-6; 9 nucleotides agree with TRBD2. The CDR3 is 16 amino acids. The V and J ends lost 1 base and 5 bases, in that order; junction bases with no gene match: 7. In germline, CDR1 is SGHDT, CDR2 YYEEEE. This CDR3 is CASSLSWAGGENIQYF. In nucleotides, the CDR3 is TGTGCCAGCAGCTTGTCGTGGGCGGGGGGGGAAAACATTCAGTACTTC. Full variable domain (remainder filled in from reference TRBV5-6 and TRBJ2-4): DAGVTQSPTHLIKTRGQQVTLRCSPKSGHDTVSWYQQALGQGPQFIFQYYEEEERQRGNFPDRFSGHQFPNYSSELNVNALLLGDSALYLCASSLSWAGGENIQYFGAGTRLSVL.